This passage covers 2 T cell receptor beta chains from one sample sequenced in a study of T cell responses to AZD1222 COVID-19 vaccine (dated by TCRdb to 2020 to 2023). Taken with the paper, the label for time point translates to: baseline before first vaccination. Receptor libraries were prepared by the immunoSEQ multiplex PCR assay. TCRdb obtained this table from immuneACCESS and retained in-frame rearrangements with V and J assigned. These tables miss some clones; where compared with another copy, unresolved V genes account for less than half of the shortfall, and the remainder is unexplained. This sample lists 150,000 to 200,000 clones; about 92% were detected once. The ten largest account for around 4.3% of the sample. This specimen was peripheral blood, taken on day 0 of AZD1222 vaccination. These receptors were taken from an adult in good health.

This clone was observed a single time. This chain joins TRBV25-1 and TRBJ2-7, with D perhaps given as TRBD1 or TRBD2 (5 bases each). This CDR3 spans 14 amino acids. CDR1 is MGHDK, CDR2 SYGVNS, per germline. The ends were cut back, 2 bases at V and 4 bases at J, with 12 bases in the middle. This CDR3 is CASSEPGRAYEQYF. CDR3 DNA: TGTGCCAGCAGTGAACCGGGACGGGCGTACGAGCAGTACTTC.

The rearrangement uses TRBV19 and TRBJ2-3; 10 bases are a match to TRBD1. Germline CDR1 reads LNHDA; CDR2 reads SQIVND (reference sequence). This CDR3 has 15 residues. The CDR3 bases are TGTGTCTCTTCTAGGGGGACAGGGGCATCAGATACGCAGTATTTT. The encoded protein is CVSSRGTGASDTQYF.